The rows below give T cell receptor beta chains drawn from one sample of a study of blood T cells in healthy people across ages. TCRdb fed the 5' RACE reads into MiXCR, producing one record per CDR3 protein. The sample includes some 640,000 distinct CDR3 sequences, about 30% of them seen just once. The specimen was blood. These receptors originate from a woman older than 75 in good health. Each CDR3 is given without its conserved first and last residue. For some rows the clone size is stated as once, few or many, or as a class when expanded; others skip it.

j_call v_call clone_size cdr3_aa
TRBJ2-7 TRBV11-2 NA ASSLIPPRGLGFYEQY
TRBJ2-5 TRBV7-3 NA ASSPIGTGDEQY
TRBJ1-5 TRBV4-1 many ASSPTGTGAYQPQH
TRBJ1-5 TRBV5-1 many ASSLGGVGQPQH
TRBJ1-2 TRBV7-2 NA ASSLRLEGYT
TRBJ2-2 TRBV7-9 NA ASSLSSSNTGELF
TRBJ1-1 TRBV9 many ASSVAVNTEAF
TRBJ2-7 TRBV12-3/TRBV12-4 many ASSAAGSSEQY
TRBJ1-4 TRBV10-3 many AIRSDSSGEKLF
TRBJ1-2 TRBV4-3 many ASSQEISTNYGYT
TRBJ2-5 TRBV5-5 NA ASSRARGTQY
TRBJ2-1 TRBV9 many ASSPIPAGGLHEQF
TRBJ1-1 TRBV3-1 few ASSQGFTEAF
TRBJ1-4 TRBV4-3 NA ASRQEGRANEKLF
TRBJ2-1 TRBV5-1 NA ASSWRTSGGNNEQF
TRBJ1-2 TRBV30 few AWRLRVGYGYT